This passage covers 23 T cell receptor beta chains from one sample sequenced in a study of blood T cell repertoires in COVID-19. Using immunoSEQ multiplex PCR, the repertoire was profiled, and TCRdb retains in-frame clones only, with some absent. The repertoire includes around 54,000 clones, 80% to 90% of them detected once, and about 5.4% sits in the top ten. The sample comprised peripheral blood. These receptors all stem from a woman aged 55-69 years with acute or convalescent COVID-19.

CDR3 amino acids: CASSDGLAGRYEQYF. For the CDR3, the DNA is TGTGCCAGCAGCGACGGACTAGCGGGGCGATACGAGCAGTACTTC. The genes are TRBV6-5 and TRBJ2-7, with 12 bases matching TRBD2. With 6 bases clipped from V and 4 bases from J, the junction kept 7 bases outside the gene matches. CDR3 length: 15 residues. CDR1 MNHEY and CDR2 SVGAGI come from the germline V gene.

This sequence joins TRBV18 and TRBJ1-6, with D possibly being TRBD1 (6 bases). This CDR3 is built from 14 residues. Germline CDR1 reads KGHSH; CDR2 reads LQKENI. Trimming removed 5 bases at V and 5 bases at J, with 10 bases between. The CDR3, as DNA: TGTGCCAGCTCAGGACAGAAGGATAATTCACCCCTCCACTTT. Translated: CASSGQKDNSPLHF.

V usage is TRBV24-1 and J usage is TRBJ2-2, with 8 positions matching TRBD2. Per the germline V gene, CDR1 is KGHDR and CDR2 is SFDVKD. The CDR3 is 15 amino acids. With 4 bases clipped from V and 4 bases from J, the junction kept 4 bases outside the gene matches. CDR3 DNA: TGTGCCACCAGTGAGCGGGAGGCTTTCACCGGGGAGCTGTTTTTT. Translation gives CATSEREAFTGELFF.

On this clone itself: This may arise from a read error, as a much more abundant clone is one base away. V usage is TRBV29-1 and J usage is TRBJ1-1, with D possibly matching TRBD1 (5 bases). V dropped 7 bases and J dropped 5 bases, with 23 bases sitting between them. Germline V lookup: CDR1 SQVTM, CDR2 ANQGSEA. CDR3 length: 15 residues. CDR3 nucleotides: TGCAGCGGTGAGGGGTTCGACGGGGGGGAGACTGAAGCTTTCTTT. It specifies CSGEGFDGGETEAFF.

The chain has TRBV4-2 and TRBJ1-5; weak D call: TRBD1 (6 bases). V was clipped by 4 bases and J by 5 bases, with 12 bases between them. This CDR3 is built from 14 residues. The germline V gene encodes CDR1 LGHNA and CDR2 YNFKEQ. Here the CDR3 DNA reads TGTGCCAGCAGCCGATCAGGGGTTGATCAGCCCCAGCATTTT. Translated: CASSRSGVDQPQHF.

The rearrangement links TRBV13 to TRBJ1-1, with D tentatively TRBD1 (6 bases). V shed 5 bases and J shed 2 bases, with 18 bases lying between them. CDR3 length: 16 amino acids. Germline V gene sequence: CDR1 PRHDT, CDR2 FYEKMQ (reference sequence). CDR3 sequence: CASSPDPGHLNTEAFF. The CDR3 DNA follows: TGTGCCAGCAGCCCAGATCCGGGACACTTAAACACTGAAGCTTTCTTT. Looking up the rest from reference TRBV13 and TRBJ1-1 gives the full variable domain: AAGVIQSPRHLIKEKRETATLKCYPIPRHDTVYWYQQGPGQDPQFLISFYEKMQSDKGSIPDRFSAQQFSDYHSELNMSSLELGDSALYFCASSPDPGHLNTEAFFGQGTRLTVV.

The sample holds one count of this clone. The rearrangement links TRBV11-2 to TRBJ1-2; possibly TRBD1 for D (5 bases). The germline gives CDR1 SGHAT, CDR2 FQNNGV. The V and J ends lost 0 bases and 4 bases respectively, with 9 bases between them. This CDR3 region has 14 residues. The CDR3 DNA reads as TGTGCCAGCAGCTTAGATGGGGCAGGCTATGGCTACACCTTC. Amino acids: CASSLDGAGYGYTF.

This chain joins TRBV6-5 and TRBJ1-1; D unresolved. From germline, CDR1 is MNHEY and CDR2 SVGAGI. The V end lost 4 bases, the J end lost 4 bases, and 7 bases lay between the germline ends. This CDR3 spans 12 amino acids. DNA for the CDR3: TGTGCCAGCAGTTCCCTAGGCACTGAAGCTTTCTTT. This translates into CASSSLGTEAFF.

This clone was found once. This rearrangement joins TRBV9 to TRBJ1-1; no reliable D call. Germline CDR1 and CDR2: SGDLS and YYNGEE. V lost 0 bases to trimming and J lost 5 bases, with 8 bases between them. This CDR3 has 13 amino acids. In DNA form, the CDR3 reads TGTGCCAGCAGCGTAGCTCCAGGAACTGAAGCTTTCTTT. Its protein product is CASSVAPGTEAFF.

This clone has just a few counts. The V and J genes are TRBV4-2 and TRBJ1-1, with TRBD1 identical over 7 bases. In germline, CDR1 is LGHNA, CDR2 YNFKEQ. The V gene end was trimmed by 0 bases and the J gene end by 11 bases; junction bases not matched to a gene: 9. The length of the CDR3 is 14 residues. CDR3 sequence reads: CASSQDLETGYAFF. The CDR3 DNA follows: TGTGCCAGCAGCCAAGATCTTGAGACAGGGTACGCTTTCTTT.

This clone was seen just once. The V and J genes are TRBV5-1 and TRBJ1-2; D remains ambiguous. Trimming pared 0 bases from V and 4 bases from J, leaving 10 bases between. Germline CDR1 reads SGHRS; CDR2 reads YFSETQ. CDR3 length: 14 amino acids. The DNA of the CDR3 is TGCGCCAGCAGCTTGGTTACGGCGGGCTATGGCTACACCTTC. This encodes CASSLVTAGYGYTF.

This chain links TRBV7-9 with TRBJ2-3, with 10 bases fitting TRBD2. The germline CDR1 and CDR2 sequences are SEHNR and FQNEAQ (reference sequence). With 7 bases clipped from V and 2 bases from J, the junction kept 12 bases outside the gene matches. CDR3 size: 17 residues. The CDR3 loop reads CASNLPSGGGLTDTQYF. CDR3 nucleotide sequence: TGTGCCAGCAACCTCCCCAGCGGGGGGGGACTCACAGATACGCAGTATTTT.

The chain links TRBV5-6 to TRBJ2-3, with D possibly being TRBD1 (6 bases). Germline CDR1 and CDR2: SGHDT and YYEEEE. The V gene lost 1 base and the J gene lost 6 bases, with 9 bases spanning the gap. This CDR3 region has 13 residues. The CDR3 nucleotides read TGTGCCAGCAGCTTGAGGCAGGGGGATACGCAGTATTTT. Translation: CASSLRQGDTQYF.

The rearrangement uses TRBV5-1 and TRBJ2-1; 7 bases are shared with TRBD2. The germline gives CDR1 SGHRS, CDR2 YFSETQ. CDR3 length equals 13 residues. V was clipped by 5 bases and J by 7 bases; unmatched bases: 6. CDR3 loop: CASSLSSGNEQFF. CDR3 nucleotide sequence: TGCGCCAGCAGTCTGTCTAGCGGTAATGAGCAGTTCTTC.

The chain's CDR3 is CASSDSSGNTIYF. As DNA, the CDR3 is TGTGCCAGCAGCGACAGCTCTGGAAACACCATATATTTT. V and J are TRBV7-3 and TRBJ1-3; weak D call: TRBD1 (5 bases). The CDR3 loop spans 13 amino acids. The V gene's germline CDR1 is SGHTA and CDR2 FQGTGA. V was shortened by 5 bases and J by 0 bases, with 5 bases between the two germline ends. Together with reference TRBV7-3 and TRBJ1-3, the CDR3 gives the full variable domain: GAGVSQTPSNKVTEKGKYVELRCDPISGHTALYWYRQSLGQGPEFLIYFQGTGAADDSGLPNDRFFAVRPEGSVSTLKIQRTERGDSAVYLCASSDSSGNTIYFGEGSWLTVV.

DNA for the CDR3: TGTGCCTGGAGCCACCTCAACAGGACTACCCTCTATGGCTACACCTTC. Translating gives CAWSHLNRTTLYGYTF. The chain joins TRBV30 to TRBJ1-2; D may be TRBD1 (5 bases). Germline-derived CDR1 and CDR2 are GTSNPN and SVGIG (reference sequence). Between the trimmed V and J ends, which lost 3 bases and 4 bases, there was a span of 21 bases. The length of the CDR3 is 16 residues.

The chain has TRBV19 and TRBJ2-2; 8 nucleotides match TRBD1. CDR3 length: 16 residues. Unmatched junction bases numbered 5, after V lost 4 bases and J lost 1 base. The germline V gene encodes CDR1 LNHDA and CDR2 SQIVND (reference sequence). The CDR3, as DNA: TGTGCCAGTAGTACCTCCGGACAGGGGAACACCGGGGAGCTGTTTTTT. Encoded protein: CASSTSGQGNTGELFF.

This clone has just one count. V gene TRBV30 combines with J gene TRBJ2-1, with D possibly matching TRBD1 (5 bases). CDR1 is GTSNPN and CDR2 is SVGIG in the germline V gene (reference sequence). Trimming took off 3 bases at V and 0 bases at J, with 12 bases between the two ends. The CDR3 is 15 amino acids. The CDR3 is CAWSSGDSSYNEQFF. The CDR3 DNA follows: TGTGCCTGGAGCAGTGGCGACAGCTCCTACAATGAGCAGTTCTTC.

This CDR3 reads CASSLGTGDHYGYTF. CDR3 DNA: TGTGCCAGCAGTTTAGGGACAGGGGACCACTATGGCTACACCTTC. The genes are TRBV27 and TRBJ1-2; 10 nucleotides line up with TRBD1. CDR1 is MNHEY, CDR2 SMNVEV, per germline (reference sequence). The V and J ends lost 2 bases and 3 bases, in that order; junction bases with no gene match: 3. This CDR3 region has 15 residues.

In its sample, this clone was seen a few times. This rearrangement joins TRBV4-1 to TRBJ1-5; a possible D gene is TRBD1 (6 bases). V lost 2 bases and J 0 bases, leaving 11 bases between the germline ends. This CDR3 is built from 16 residues. Germline V CDR1 and CDR2: MGHRA, YSYEKL. CDR3 protein: CASSQPDRYSNQPQHF. The CDR3 DNA reads as TGCGCCAGCAGCCAACCCGACAGGTATAGCAATCAGCCCCAGCATTTT.

The chain carries TRBV27 and TRBJ1-1; D uncertain. The CDR3 spans 13 residues. The V end lost 3 bases, the J end lost 3 bases, and 8 bases lay between the germline ends. Per the germline V gene, CDR1 is MNHEY and CDR2 is SMNVEV (reference sequence). This CDR3 is CASSFGQHTEAFF. In nucleotides, the CDR3 is TGTGCCAGCAGTTTTGGGCAGCACACTGAAGCTTTCTTT.

The chain links TRBV7-2 to TRBJ1-5; D ambiguous. Deletions cut 5 bases from V and 5 bases from J, with 7 bases between. The CDR3 consists of 12 residues. Germline CDR1 and CDR2: SGHTA and FQGNSA. CDR3 sequence (DNA): TGTGCCAGCAGCCGCGGAGATCAGCCCCAGCATTTT. Translation: CASSRGDQPQHF.

The chain combines TRBV4-2 with TRBJ1-4; 7 bases are shared with TRBD1. V lost 2 bases, J lost 4 bases, and 22 bases stayed unmatched. CDR1 and CDR2 (germline): LGHNA, YNFKEQ. CDR3 length: 21 amino acids. CDR3 nucleotide sequence: TGTGCCAGCAGCCAACATGATGGAGGGGGCAGCGAGGTCTCCGTTAATGAAAAACTGTTTTTT. It codes for CASSQHDGGGSEVSVNEKLFF.